This T cell receptor beta chain originates from a study of post-analysis software for immune sequencing data. Whole-study results and caveats: Normalized Chao1 diversity was significantly lower in multiple sclerosis patients than in controls. Strong co-clustering by F measure was evident for samples that had been prepared in the same batch. Patients showed TRBV5-6, TRBV5-1 and TRBV20-1 among five TRBV segments more frequent than in controls.

This clonotype was seen a few times. The target antigen is unknown. The CDR3 contains 13 residues. Trimming pared 0 bases from V and 13 bases from J, leaving 10 bases between. Germline V gene lookup returns CDR1 MNHEY and CDR2 SVGAGI. The TCR beta cDNA libraries contained unique molecular identifiers. TCRdb re-called the PCR reads with MiXCR, one entry per CDR3 protein. This table holds roughly 600,000 distinct CDR3 sequences, 44% found once. The chain combines TRBV6-5 with TRBJ1-6, with unresolved D. The TCR was taken from a girl aged 5-17 years with multiple sclerosis. Material for sequencing was blood. CDR3 coding DNA: TGTGCCAGCAGTTACTCGATGGCCGTCCCCCTCCACTTT. Translation gives CASSYSMAVPLHF.